A selection of T cell receptor beta chains follows, all from one sample in a study of T-cell reconstitution after alpha-beta-depleted transplantation in children. From the PCR reads, TCRdb called clonotypes with MiXCR, one entry per CDR3 protein. This table has tens of thousands of distinct CDR3 sequences, about 47% appearing once. The sequencing here drew on peripheral blood, taken before TCRalphabeta/CD19-depleted stem cell transplant. The receptors here all came from a boy under three years old with SCID, due to receive a stem cell transplant. The CDR3 runs from the conserved cysteine through the conserved F or W. Each record gives: V gene, D gene, clone size, J gene, CDR3 DNA, CDR3 protein. A D gene is named only where the DNA matches it firmly. Expanded clones are given a class, and other clones once, few, many or no size at all.

V gene: TRBV20-1; D gene: TRBD1; clone size: few; J gene: TRBJ2-7; CDR3 DNA: TGCAGTGCTAGCCGGGACAGGGGACACGAGCAGTACTTC; CDR3 protein: CSASRDRGHEQYF
V gene: TRBV20-1; D gene: NA; clone size: NA; J gene: TRBJ1-5; CDR3 DNA: TGCAGTGTTACCCACCTCGGGGCCCAGCATTTT; CDR3 protein: CSVTHLGAQHF
V gene: TRBV5-5; D gene: TRBD2; clone size: NA; J gene: TRBJ2-5; CDR3 DNA: TGTGCCAGCAGCTTGGTGCGGACTAGCGGGGGCCTCCAAGAGACCCAGTACTTC; CDR3 protein: CASSLVRTSGGLQETQYF
V gene: TRBV5-5; D gene: NA; clone size: NA; J gene: TRBJ2-3; CDR3 DNA: TGTGCCAGCAGCGCGGGACAGAACACAGATACGCAGTATTTT; CDR3 protein: CASSAGQNTDTQYF
V gene: TRBV20-1; D gene: TRBD1; clone size: many; J gene: TRBJ2-5; CDR3 DNA: TGCAGTGCTCGCTCCGGGACAGACCTAGAGACCCAGTACTTC; CDR3 protein: CSARSGTDLETQYF
V gene: TRBV4-2; D gene: TRBD2; clone size: many; J gene: TRBJ2-1; CDR3 DNA: TGTGCCAGCAGCCAGATGGGGCGGGGGGGCGGTGAGCAGTTCTTC; CDR3 protein: CASSQMGRGGGEQFF
V gene: TRBV10-2; D gene: NA; clone size: NA; J gene: TRBJ2-7; CDR3 DNA: TGCGCCAGCAGTGAGTCAAGCCTAGCGTCCCGGGAGCAGTACTTC; CDR3 protein: CASSESSLASREQYF
V gene: TRBV7-2; D gene: TRBD2; clone size: NA; J gene: TRBJ2-1; CDR3 DNA: TGTGCCAGCAGCTTAGGAGCGGGGGACTCCTACAATGAGCAGTTCTTC; CDR3 protein: CASSLGAGDSYNEQFF
V gene: TRBV7-8; D gene: NA; clone size: many; J gene: TRBJ2-7; CDR3 DNA: TGTGCCAGCAGCCCAGCCTTGGGGGGGCAGTACGAGCAGTACTTC; CDR3 protein: CASSPALGGQYEQYF
V gene: TRBV6-4; D gene: TRBD2; clone size: NA; J gene: TRBJ2-3; CDR3 DNA: TGTGCCAGCAGCCCGGGACTACCCACAGATACGCAGTATTTT; CDR3 protein: CASSPGLPTDTQYF
V gene: TRBV25-1; D gene: NA; clone size: once; J gene: TRBJ2-3; CDR3 DNA: TGTGCCAGCAGGGGGAACACAGATACGCAGTATTTT; CDR3 protein: CASRGNTDTQYF
V gene: TRBV2; D gene: TRBD1; clone size: NA; J gene: TRBJ1-5; CDR3 DNA: TGTGCCAGCAGCGAGACAGGGAAGAATCAGCCCCAGCATTTT; CDR3 protein: CASSETGKNQPQHF
V gene: TRBV9; D gene: NA; clone size: NA; J gene: TRBJ2-1; CDR3 DNA: TGTGCCAGCAGCTCAGGGGGGCTACAGAACAATGAGCAGTTCTTC; CDR3 protein: CASSSGGLQNNEQFF
V gene: TRBV7-9; D gene: TRBD1; clone size: NA; J gene: TRBJ2-7; CDR3 DNA: TGTGCCAGCAGCTTAGGGGACAGCTCCTACGAGCAGTACTTC; CDR3 protein: CASSLGDSSYEQYF
V gene: TRBV18; D gene: NA; clone size: NA; J gene: TRBJ1-1; CDR3 DNA: TGTGCCAGCTCACCACCCCCGGGCAACACTGAAGCTTTCTTT; CDR3 protein: CASSPPPGNTEAFF
V gene: TRBV2; D gene: TRBD1; clone size: few; J gene: TRBJ2-7; CDR3 DNA: TGTGCCAGCAGCGGGACAGTCTCCTACGAGCAGTACTTC; CDR3 protein: CASSGTVSYEQYF
V gene: TRBV21-1; D gene: NA; clone size: NA; J gene: TRBJ1-5; CDR3 DNA: TGTGCCAGCAGCAAAGTCCCCCGGGACAGGGAACAGCCCCAGCATTTT; CDR3 protein: CASSKVPRDREQPQHF
V gene: TRBV27; D gene: NA; clone size: NA; J gene: TRBJ2-7; CDR3 DNA: TGTGCCAGCAGTCTAACCTCCGGGGCCCCCCGTTACGAGCAGTACTTC; CDR3 protein: CASSLTSGAPRYEQYF
V gene: TRBV7-2; D gene: TRBD2; clone size: few; J gene: TRBJ2-7; CDR3 DNA: TGTGCCAGCAGCACAAGACTAGCGGGGTACCGCTCCTACGAGCAGTACTTC; CDR3 protein: CASSTRLAGYRSYEQYF
V gene: TRBV7-2; D gene: TRBD1; clone size: once; J gene: TRBJ2-1; CDR3 DNA: TGTGCCAGCAGCATGCAGGGGGCGGGGTCCTACAATGAGCAGTTCTTC; CDR3 protein: CASSMQGAGSYNEQFF
V gene: TRBV5-6; D gene: NA; clone size: NA; J gene: TRBJ1-5; CDR3 DNA: TGTGCCAGCAGCTTTGGGGCCAGGCAGCCCCAGCATTTT; CDR3 protein: CASSFGARQPQHF
V gene: TRBV19; D gene: TRBD1; clone size: NA; J gene: TRBJ1-1; CDR3 DNA: TGTGCCAGTAGATACAGGGGACCCAACACTGAAGCTTTCTTT; CDR3 protein: CASRYRGPNTEAFF
V gene: TRBV12-3/TRBV12-4; D gene: TRBD1; clone size: few; J gene: TRBJ1-4; CDR3 DNA: TGTGCCAGCAACCCACGACAGGGAGGTGAAAAACTGTTTTTT; CDR3 protein: CASNPRQGGEKLFF
V gene: TRBV4-1; D gene: TRBD1; clone size: NA; J gene: TRBJ2-5; CDR3 DNA: TGCGCCAGCAGCCAACAGGGGGCAGAGACCCAGTACTTC; CDR3 protein: CASSQQGAETQYF
V gene: TRBV20-1; D gene: NA; clone size: few; J gene: TRBJ1-2; CDR3 DNA: TGCAGACGGTCCTATGGCTACACCTTC; CDR3 protein: CRRSYGYTF
V gene: TRBV15; D gene: NA; clone size: once; J gene: TRBJ2-1; CDR3 DNA: TGTGCCACCAGGAGAGGGCCCACCTACAATGAGCAGTTCTTC; CDR3 protein: CATRRGPTYNEQFF
V gene: TRBV27; D gene: TRBD2; clone size: many; J gene: TRBJ2-3; CDR3 DNA: TGTGCCAGTGGGACTAGCGGGGACACAGATACGCAGTATTTT; CDR3 protein: CASGTSGDTDTQYF
V gene: TRBV19; D gene: NA; clone size: NA; J gene: TRBJ2-2; CDR3 DNA: TGTGCCAGTGGGCTACAGGGAGGGACCGGGGAGCTGTTTTTT; CDR3 protein: CASGLQGGTGELFF
V gene: TRBV7-2; D gene: TRBD1; clone size: NA; J gene: TRBJ1-2; CDR3 DNA: TGTGCCAGCAGCCCCGGGACAGCAAAGGGGATTAACTATGGCTACACCTTC; CDR3 protein: CASSPGTAKGINYGYTF
V gene: TRBV20-1; D gene: TRBD2; clone size: many; J gene: TRBJ2-3; CDR3 DNA: TGCAGTGCTAGGGGCGCCGGGACTAGCGGGGGGGCCAGAGATACGCAGTATTTT; CDR3 protein: CSARGAGTSGGARDTQYF
V gene: TRBV6-4; D gene: NA; clone size: NA; J gene: TRBJ2-2; CDR3 DNA: TGTGCCAGCAGTGACTCAGGCCTCACCGGGGAGCTGTTTTTT; CDR3 protein: CASSDSGLTGELFF
V gene: TRBV5-1; D gene: NA; clone size: NA; J gene: TRBJ1-5; CDR3 DNA: TGCGCCAGCAGCATTGACACTAGCAATCAGCCCCAGCATTTT; CDR3 protein: CASSIDTSNQPQHF
V gene: TRBV18; D gene: NA; clone size: NA; J gene: TRBJ1-2; CDR3 DNA: TGTGCCAGCTCACCATACGAGGGGCCGACCAACTATGGCTACACCTTC; CDR3 protein: CASSPYEGPTNYGYTF
V gene: TRBV7-3; D gene: NA; clone size: many; J gene: TRBJ2-3; CDR3 DNA: TGTGCCAGCAGCTTGGACGTGCCAGATACGCAGTATTTT; CDR3 protein: CASSLDVPDTQYF
V gene: TRBV5-5; D gene: NA; clone size: NA; J gene: TRBJ1-6; CDR3 DNA: TGTGCCAGCAGCTATATAGATAATTCACCCCTCCACTTT; CDR3 protein: CASSYIDNSPLHF
V gene: TRBV2; D gene: NA; clone size: NA; J gene: TRBJ2-3; CDR3 DNA: TGTGCCAGCAATACTGGGACAGATACGCAGTATTTT; CDR3 protein: CASNTGTDTQYF
V gene: TRBV12-3/TRBV12-4; D gene: NA; clone size: few; J gene: TRBJ2-1; CDR3 DNA: TGTGCCAGCAGTTTAAGCGATGAGCAGTTCTTC; CDR3 protein: CASSLSDEQFF
V gene: TRBV7-2; D gene: TRBD1; clone size: few; J gene: TRBJ2-4; CDR3 DNA: TGTGCCAGCAGCCTCCGGACAGGGCTAACCAAAAACATTCAGTACTTC; CDR3 protein: CASSLRTGLTKNIQYF
V gene: TRBV7-6; D gene: TRBD2; clone size: NA; J gene: TRBJ2-2; CDR3 DNA: TGTGCCACCGAGGAACCGGGGGGGCCCGTCGGGGAGCTGTTTTTT; CDR3 protein: CATEEPGGPVGELFF
V gene: TRBV13; D gene: NA; clone size: NA; J gene: TRBJ1-6; CDR3 DNA: TGTGCCAGCAGCCCGGGATCCTCAACCCTCCACTTT; CDR3 protein: CASSPGSSTLHF
V gene: TRBV7-6; D gene: TRBD2; clone size: NA; J gene: TRBJ2-7; CDR3 DNA: TGTGCCAGCAGCTTGTTAGGGCGGGGGAGCTCCTACGAGCAGTACTTC; CDR3 protein: CASSLLGRGSSYEQYF
V gene: TRBV20-1; D gene: TRBD2; clone size: NA; J gene: TRBJ2-7; CDR3 DNA: TGCTGTGCTAGTAGGGGGCGGGGGGGGCCCTACGAGCAGTACTTC; CDR3 protein: CCASRGRGGPYEQYF
V gene: TRBV11-2; D gene: NA; clone size: NA; J gene: TRBJ2-3; CDR3 DNA: TGTGCCAGCAGCTTGGCGGGGCCCACAGATACGCAGTATTTT; CDR3 protein: CASSLAGPTDTQYF
V gene: TRBV5-1; D gene: TRBD1; clone size: NA; J gene: TRBJ1-6; CDR3 DNA: TGCGCCAGCAGCTTGGAGGGCAGGGGGCGAAATTCACCCCTCCACTTT; CDR3 protein: CASSLEGRGRNSPLHF
V gene: TRBV29-1; D gene: TRBD1; clone size: NA; J gene: TRBJ1-2; CDR3 DNA: TGCAGCGCTCTCGGGACAGGATATGGCTACACCTTC; CDR3 protein: CSALGTGYGYTF
V gene: TRBV7-8; D gene: NA; clone size: NA; J gene: TRBJ2-5; CDR3 DNA: TGTGCCAGCAGCCCCATGGGACACGGGCAAGAGACCCAGTACTTC; CDR3 protein: CASSPMGHGQETQYF
V gene: TRBV6-1; D gene: NA; clone size: NA; J gene: TRBJ2-7; CDR3 DNA: TGTGCCAGCAGTGCCCCGTCACACGCGCAGGGCGAGCAGTACTTC; CDR3 protein: CASSAPSHAQGEQYF
V gene: TRBV20-1; D gene: NA; clone size: many; J gene: TRBJ2-2; CDR3 DNA: TGCAGTGCTAGAGGGCAGCGAGGAACCGGGGAGCTGTTTTTT; CDR3 protein: CSARGQRGTGELFF
V gene: TRBV20-1; D gene: NA; clone size: NA; J gene: TRBJ2-7; CDR3 DNA: TGCAGTGCTAGGATAGCAGGGGCAGATTTCTACGAGCAGTACTTC; CDR3 protein: CSARIAGADFYEQYF
V gene: TRBV5-6; D gene: TRBD1; clone size: NA; J gene: TRBJ1-2; CDR3 DNA: TGTGCCAGCAGCGCATCCGGGACAGGGGGTTCCAATTATGGCTACACCTTC; CDR3 protein: CASSASGTGGSNYGYTF
V gene: TRBV20-1; D gene: NA; clone size: NA; J gene: TRBJ1-5; CDR3 DNA: TGCGCGACCAAGGGGGGAACTTCTAATCAGCCCCAGCATTTT; CDR3 protein: CATKGGTSNQPQHF
V gene: TRBV7-9; D gene: NA; clone size: NA; J gene: TRBJ1-3; CDR3 DNA: TGTGCCAGCAGCTACGGACCCGCCTCTGGAAACACCATATATTTT; CDR3 protein: CASSYGPASGNTIYF
V gene: TRBV12-3/TRBV12-4; D gene: TRBD2; clone size: NA; J gene: TRBJ2-1; CDR3 DNA: TGTGCCAGCAGTGCTAGCGGGGGGAAATGGCATGAGCAGTTCTTC; CDR3 protein: CASSASGGKWHEQFF
V gene: TRBV5-1; D gene: NA; clone size: many; J gene: TRBJ2-2; CDR3 DNA: TGCGCCAGCAGCCCGGTGTCGGACACGAACACCGGGGAGCTGTTTTTT; CDR3 protein: CASSPVSDTNTGELFF
V gene: TRBV5-1; D gene: NA; clone size: NA; J gene: TRBJ1-1; CDR3 DNA: TGCGCCAGCAGCTTGGTGGTGACAGGGAACACTGAAGCTTTCTTT; CDR3 protein: CASSLVVTGNTEAFF
V gene: TRBV29-1; D gene: NA; clone size: once; J gene: TRBJ2-1; CDR3 DNA: TGCAGCGTGGGATGGGGGACCCCGATCAATGAGCAGTTCTTC; CDR3 protein: CSVGWGTPINEQFF
V gene: TRBV20-1; D gene: NA; clone size: few; J gene: TRBJ1-1; CDR3 DNA: TGCAGTGCAACCGGGGTTGGAGACACTGAAGCTTTCTTT; CDR3 protein: CSATGVGDTEAFF
V gene: TRBV15; D gene: NA; clone size: once; J gene: TRBJ1-4; CDR3 DNA: TGTGCCACCAAAACCAACAGGGAAGGGAATGAAAAACTGTTTTTT; CDR3 protein: CATKTNREGNEKLFF
V gene: TRBV28; D gene: NA; clone size: NA; J gene: TRBJ2-7; CDR3 DNA: TGTGCCAGCGCGGTAAGCTCCTACGAGCAGTACTTC; CDR3 protein: CASAVSSYEQYF